These 14 T cell receptor beta chains were sequenced from one sample in a study of T cell responses to AZD1222 COVID-19 vaccine. Generated by immunoSEQ multiplex PCR, the TCRdb table keeps only in-frame clones and is missing some. The data contain 80,000 to 100,000 clones, just over 90% of them singletons. The sequencing used peripheral blood, collected on day 0 of AZD1222 vaccination. All receptors derive from an adult in good health.

Only one count was recorded for this clone. J is TRBJ1-1 and V is TRBV4-1; D not resolved. The CDR3 has 16 residues. Trimming pared 3 bases from V and 5 bases from J, leaving 19 bases between. CDR1 is MGHRA, CDR2 YSYEKL, per germline. The CDR3 coding sequence is TGCGCCAGCAGCCATATGTGGGCAGCCTCAGGAACTGAAGCTTTCTTT. The encoded protein is CASSHMWAASGTEAFF.

The chain joins TRBV3-1 (or the pseudogene TRBV3-2) to TRBJ2-1; D possibly corresponds to TRBD1 (7 bases). V was clipped by 0 bases and J by 4 bases, with 13 bases between them. Germline V gives CDR1 LGHDT, CDR2 YNNKEL (reference sequence). The CDR3 runs 16 residues. CDR3 in amino acids: CASSQDAGQPYNEQFF. In DNA, the CDR3 is TGTGCCAGCAGCCAAGATGCGGGACAGCCTTACAATGAGCAGTTCTTC.

On this clone: Sequence at one end of the junction differs from germline and may be a read error. For the CDR3, the DNA is TGTGCCTGCTCAGGGGGGGGCAATCGGCCCCAGCATTTT. This translates into CACSGGGNRPQHF. This chain links TRBV30 with TRBJ1-5; 7 bases are a match to TRBD1. Looked up from germline, CDR1 is GTSNPN and CDR2 is SVGIG (reference sequence). This CDR3 has 13 amino acids. Together with reference TRBV30 and TRBJ1-5, the CDR3 gives the full variable domain: SQTIHQWPATLVQPVGSPLSLECTVEGTSNPNLYWYRQAAGRGLQLLFYSVGIGQISSEVPQNLSASRPQDRQFILSSKKLLLSDSGFYLCACSGGGNRPQHFGDGTRLSIL.

The J gene is TRBJ1-2, the V gene TRBV18; 12 bases map to TRBD1. Germline CDR1 and CDR2: KGHSH and LQKENI. V shed 3 bases and J 8 bases; nucleotides not matched to a gene: 10. This CDR3 region has 16 residues. The CDR3 DNA reads as TGTGCCAGCTCACCGGACTCCGGGACAGGGGGCAGGGGCTACACCTTC. Protein product: CASSPDSGTGGRGYTF.

The CDR3 coding sequence is TGTGCCAGCAGAGTCGACAATGACTATGGCTACACCTTC. Protein product: CASRVDNDYGYTF. The rearrangement links TRBV12-3 or TRBV12-4 to TRBJ1-2; D is undetermined. V was clipped by 6 bases and J by 3 bases, with 11 bases between them. The CDR3 sequence is 13 residues long.

The chain has TRBV19 and TRBJ1-5; D is ambiguous. The germline CDR1 and CDR2 sequences are LNHDA and SQIVND (reference sequence). Trimming pared 2 bases from V and 7 bases from J, leaving 12 bases between. The CDR3 length is 14 residues. The CDR3 nucleotides read TGTGCCAGTAGTATATTTAGGGTGGGCCAGCCCCAGCATTTT. As protein: CASSIFRVGQPQHF.

The gene calls are TRBV7-9 and TRBJ2-2, with 8 bases identical to TRBD1. Trimming removed 5 bases from V and 5 bases from J; junction bases left unmatched: 7. The germline V gene encodes CDR1 SEHNR and CDR2 FQNEAQ (reference sequence). The CDR3 extends over 15 amino acids. CDR3 DNA sequence: TGTGCCAGCAGCCACGGACAGGGAGATACCGGGGAGCTGTTTTTT. Its protein is CASSHGQGDTGELFF.

The chain joins TRBV21-1 to TRBJ2-5; the table calls TRBD2, which could not be checked here. TRBV21-1 is designated a pseudogene. The length of the CDR3 is 14 residues. The CDR3 protein is CASSKGTRRETQYF. CDR3 nucleotides: TGTGCCAGCAGCAAAGGGACTAGGCGAGAGACCCAGTACTTC.

The rearrangement joins TRBV28 to TRBJ1-1; no reliable D call. The V end lost 2 bases, the J end lost 4 bases, and 8 bases lay between the germline ends. The CDR3 runs 13 residues. Germline CDR1 MDHEN, CDR2 SYDVKM. The CDR3 is CASSLGLRTEAFF. CDR3 in DNA: TGTGCCAGCAGTTTAGGACTTCGCACTGAAGCTTTCTTT.

The chain has TRBV28 and TRBJ2-5; the D is unclear. The CDR3 has 14 amino acids. Trimming removed 4 bases at V and 0 bases at J, with 9 bases between. In germline, CDR1 is MDHEN, CDR2 SYDVKM. CDR3 loop: CASSSTTYQETQYF. The CDR3 nucleotides are TGTGCCAGCAGTTCGACAACTTACCAAGAGACCCAGTACTTC.

The chain carries TRBV7-9 and TRBJ1-6; 7 bases match TRBD1. Germline values: CDR1 SEHNR, CDR2 FQNEAQ (reference sequence). This CDR3 has 15 residues. Germline trimming cut 2 bases from V and 6 bases from J; bases unmatched to any gene: 4. The CDR3 bases are TGTGCCAGCAGCTTATGGGGACAGAGTAATTCACCCCTCCACTTT. This translates into CASSLWGQSNSPLHF.

The chain is built from TRBV6-5 and TRBJ1-5; D is undetermined. The CDR3 has 14 amino acids. V gave up 4 bases and J gave up 2 bases, with 9 bases separating them. Germline CDR1 is MNHEY and CDR2 is SVGAGI. CDR3 coding DNA: TGTGCCAGCAGTTCGGACGGACGCAATCAGCCCCAGCATTTT. This codes for CASSSDGRNQPQHF.

The chain links TRBV4-3 to TRBJ2-7; weak D call: TRBD1 (6 bases). V lost 3 bases to trimming and J lost 4 bases, with 10 bases between them. CDR1 and CDR2 from the germline V gene are LGHNA and YSLEER. This CDR3 spans 13 amino acids. DNA for the CDR3: TGCGCCAGCAGCCAGGGGGCCTCTTACGAGCAGTACTTC. It codes for CASSQGASYEQYF.

This CDR3 is CASSEGGHKPEAFF. The CDR3 DNA follows: TGTGCCAGCAGTGAAGGGGGACACAAACCTGAAGCTTTCTTT. The V call is TRBV6-1, the J call TRBJ1-1; D might be TRBD1 (6 bases). CDR3 length: 14 amino acids. Germline lookup yields CDR1 MNHNS and CDR2 SASEGT. V gave up 1 base and J gave up 6 bases, with 12 bases separating them.